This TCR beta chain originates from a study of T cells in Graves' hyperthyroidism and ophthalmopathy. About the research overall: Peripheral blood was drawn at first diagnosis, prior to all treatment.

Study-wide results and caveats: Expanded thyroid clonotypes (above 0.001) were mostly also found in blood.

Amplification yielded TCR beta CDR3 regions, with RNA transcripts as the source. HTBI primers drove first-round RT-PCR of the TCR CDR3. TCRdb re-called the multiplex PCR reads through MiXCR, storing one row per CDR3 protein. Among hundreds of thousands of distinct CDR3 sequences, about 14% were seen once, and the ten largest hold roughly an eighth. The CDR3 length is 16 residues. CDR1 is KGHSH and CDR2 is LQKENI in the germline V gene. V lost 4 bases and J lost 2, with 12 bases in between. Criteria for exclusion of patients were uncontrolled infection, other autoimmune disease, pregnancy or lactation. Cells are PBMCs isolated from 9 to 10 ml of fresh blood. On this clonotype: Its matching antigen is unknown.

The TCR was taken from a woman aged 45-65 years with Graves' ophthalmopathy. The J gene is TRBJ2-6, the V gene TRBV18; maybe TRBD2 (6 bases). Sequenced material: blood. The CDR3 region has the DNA TGTGCCAGCTCACGGGAGGTCTCCGCTGGGGCCAACGTCCTGACTTTC. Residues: CASSREVSAGANVLTF.